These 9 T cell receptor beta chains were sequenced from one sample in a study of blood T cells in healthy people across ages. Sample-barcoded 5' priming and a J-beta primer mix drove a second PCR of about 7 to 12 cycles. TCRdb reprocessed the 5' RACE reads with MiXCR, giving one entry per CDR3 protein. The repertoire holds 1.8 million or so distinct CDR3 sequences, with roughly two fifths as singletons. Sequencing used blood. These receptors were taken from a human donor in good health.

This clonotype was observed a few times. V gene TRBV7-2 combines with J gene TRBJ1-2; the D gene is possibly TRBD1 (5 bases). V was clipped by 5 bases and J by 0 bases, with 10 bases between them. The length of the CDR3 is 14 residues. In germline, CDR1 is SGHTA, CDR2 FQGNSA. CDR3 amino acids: CASSDRQTNYGYTF. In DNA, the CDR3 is TGTGCCAGCAGCGATCGACAGACTAACTATGGCTACACCTTC.

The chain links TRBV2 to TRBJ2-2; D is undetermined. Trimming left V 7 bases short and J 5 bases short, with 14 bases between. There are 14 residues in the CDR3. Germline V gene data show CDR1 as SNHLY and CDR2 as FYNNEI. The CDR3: CASNILQATGELFF. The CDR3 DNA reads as TGTGCCAGCAACATACTCCAGGCGACCGGGGAGCTGTTTTTT.

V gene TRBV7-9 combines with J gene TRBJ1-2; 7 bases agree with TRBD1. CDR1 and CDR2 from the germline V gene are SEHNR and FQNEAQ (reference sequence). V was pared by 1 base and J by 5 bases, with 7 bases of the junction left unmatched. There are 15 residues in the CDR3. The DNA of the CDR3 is TGTGCCAGCAGCTTAGTTGTCTCGGGACAGTATGGCTACACCTTC. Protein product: CASSLVVSGQYGYTF.

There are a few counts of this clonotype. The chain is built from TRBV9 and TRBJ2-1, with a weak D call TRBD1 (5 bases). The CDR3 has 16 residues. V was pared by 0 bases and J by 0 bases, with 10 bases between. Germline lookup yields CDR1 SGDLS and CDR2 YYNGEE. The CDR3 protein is CASSVDWGGSYNEQFF. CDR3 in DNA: TGTGCCAGCAGCGTAGATTGGGGCGGCTCCTACAATGAGCAGTTCTTC.

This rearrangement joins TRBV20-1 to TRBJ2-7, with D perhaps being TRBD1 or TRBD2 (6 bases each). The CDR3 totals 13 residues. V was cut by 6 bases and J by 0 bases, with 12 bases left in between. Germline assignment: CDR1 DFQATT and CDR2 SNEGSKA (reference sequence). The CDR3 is CSAGGLPSYEQYF. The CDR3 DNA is TGCAGTGCGGGGGGCCTCCCCTCCTACGAGCAGTACTTC.

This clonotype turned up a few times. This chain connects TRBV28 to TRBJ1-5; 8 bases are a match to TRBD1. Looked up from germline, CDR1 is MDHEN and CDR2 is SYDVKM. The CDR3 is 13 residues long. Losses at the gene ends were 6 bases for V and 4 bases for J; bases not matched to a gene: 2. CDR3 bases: TGTGCCAGCAGAAACAGGGGGAATCAGCCCCAGCATTTT. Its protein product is CASRNRGNQPQHF.

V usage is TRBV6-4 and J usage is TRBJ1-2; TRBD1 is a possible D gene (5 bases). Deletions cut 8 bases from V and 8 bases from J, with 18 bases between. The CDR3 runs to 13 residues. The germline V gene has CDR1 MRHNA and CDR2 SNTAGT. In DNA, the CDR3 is TGTGCCAGCGGGGACGGGACCTCTAGGGGCTACACCTTC. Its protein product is CASGDGTSRGYTF.

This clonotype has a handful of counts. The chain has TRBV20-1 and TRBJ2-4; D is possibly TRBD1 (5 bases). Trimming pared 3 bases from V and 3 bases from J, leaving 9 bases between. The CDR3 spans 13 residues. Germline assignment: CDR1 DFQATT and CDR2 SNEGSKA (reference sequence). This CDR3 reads CSASPRVKNIQYF. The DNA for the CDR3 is TGCAGTGCTAGCCCCAGGGTCAAAAACATTCAGTACTTC.

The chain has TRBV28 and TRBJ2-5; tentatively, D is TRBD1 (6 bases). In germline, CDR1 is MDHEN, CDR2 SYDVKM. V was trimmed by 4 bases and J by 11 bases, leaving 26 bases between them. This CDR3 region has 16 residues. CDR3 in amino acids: CASSWTGGLRSYEQYF. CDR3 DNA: TGTGCCAGCAGTTGGACTGGGGGCCTTAGGTCCTATGAGCAGTACTTC.